These 11 T cell receptor beta chains were sequenced from one sample in a study of CD8 T cells in ankylosing spondylitis. TCRdb called the 5' RACE reads again in MiXCR, with one record for every CDR3 protein. The profile shows 250,000 to 300,000 distinct CDR3 sequences, 20% of them singletons. Sequencing was carried out using blood, either unsorted or a sorted T cell fraction (not recorded which). The origin of the receptors is a male donor with ankylosing spondylitis or in good health (not recorded which).

This chain connects TRBV6-1 to TRBJ2-3, with a possible D match to TRBD1 (5 bases). The germline CDR1 and CDR2 sequences are MNHNS and SASEGT. Trimming took off 1 base at V and 6 bases at J, with 14 bases between the two ends. This CDR3 is 15 amino acids long. In nucleotides, the CDR3 is TGTGCCAGCAGTGAAGTACAGGCCCGCAGGGATACGCAGTATTTT. Translating gives CASSEVQARRDTQYF.

The J gene is TRBJ2-7, the V gene TRBV30; D not resolved. This CDR3 is built from 12 residues. Germline CDR1 reads GTSNPN; CDR2 reads SVGIG (reference sequence). V was shortened by 0 bases and J by 3 bases, with 6 bases between the two germline ends. The CDR3 DNA follows: TGTGCCTGGAGTGTAGGCAACTACGAGCAGTACGTC. Translation: CAWSVGNYEQYV.

This clonotype was recorded a few times. The V gene is TRBV2, the J gene TRBJ2-7, with TRBD2 identical over 9 bases. The CDR3 has 14 amino acids. V dropped 5 bases and J dropped 2; count of bases not matched to a gene: 4. The germline V gene has CDR1 SNHLY and CDR2 FYNNEI. CDR3 region: CASSRLAVTYEQYV. The DNA for the CDR3 is TGTGCCAGCAGTCGACTAGCGGTTACCTACGAGCAGTACGTC.

This clonotype was recorded a few times. The chain employs TRBV5-5 and TRBJ2-5; perhaps TRBD1 as D (6 bases). Per germline, CDR1 SGHKS and CDR2 YYEKEE (reference sequence). The CDR3 covers 15 residues. V was trimmed by 1 base and J by 2 bases, leaving 12 bases between them. The CDR3 protein is CASSLRGNLQETQYF. The CDR3 DNA is TGTGCCAGCAGCTTGAGGGGGAACCTTCAAGAGACCCAGTACTTC.

This chain connects TRBV7-3 to TRBJ2-1; 15 bases are a match to TRBD2. CDR1 is SGHTA, CDR2 FQGTGA, per germline. CDR3 length: 20 residues. The junction had 9 bases not matched to a gene; V was cut back by 1 base and J by 2 bases. The CDR3 bases are TGTGCCAGCAGCTTAATCTCCGGGACTAGCGGGGGGCCACCCTACAATGAGCAGTTCTTC. Translated, it gives CASSLISGTSGGPPYNEQFF. Based on the CDR3 plus reference TRBV7-3 and TRBJ2-1, the full variable domain is GAGVSQTPSNKVTEKGKYVELRCDPISGHTALYWYRQSLGQGPEFLIYFQGTGAADDSGLPNDRFFAVRPEGSVSTLKIQRTERGDSAVYLCASSLISGTSGGPPYNEQFFGPGTRLTVL.

The rearrangement links TRBV24-1 to TRBJ2-3, with TRBD1 as a possible D gene (6 bases). Trimming took off 1 base at V and 5 bases at J, with 12 bases between the two ends. The CDR3 covers 15 residues. Germline V CDR1 and CDR2: KGHDR, SFDVKD. The CDR3 DNA follows: TGTGCCACCAGTGATTTTCTGCAGGGGAAAGATACGCAGTATTTT. Its translation: CATSDFLQGKDTQYF.

This clonotype was observed a handful of times. The genes are TRBV29-1 and TRBJ2-4; 7 bases agree with TRBD1. Germline assignment: CDR1 SQVTM and CDR2 ANQGSEA. CDR3 length equals 12 residues. Losses at the gene ends were 6 bases for V and 8 bases for J; bases not matched to a gene: 7. The CDR3 here is CSVGDSWDIQYF. The CDR3 nucleotides read TGCAGCGTGGGGGACAGTTGGGACATTCAGTACTTC.

The chain recombines TRBV19 with TRBJ2-1; D gene unclear. The CDR3 runs to 13 residues. The germline gives CDR1 LNHDA, CDR2 SQIVND (reference sequence). V lost 9 bases and J 0 bases, leaving 9 bases between the germline ends. CDR3 sequence (DNA): TGTGCCAGCGGGCTGAGCTCCTACAATGAGCAGTTCTTC. It translates to CASGLSSYNEQFF.

This clonotype was observed a few times. The chain recombines TRBV7-2 with TRBJ2-1, with TRBD2 as a possible D gene (5 bases). Per the germline V gene, CDR1 is SGHTA and CDR2 is FQGNSA. CDR3 length: 14 amino acids. Trimming removed 5 bases at V and 8 bases at J, with 16 bases between. The CDR3 nucleotides read TGTGCCAGCAGCCTCGAGGGCCCTGGGGATGAGCAGTTCTTC. This translates into CASSLEGPGDEQFF.

This clonotype was seen at least ten times. The chain links TRBV5-1 to TRBJ1-1; the D gene is possibly TRBD1 (6 bases). The germline CDR1 and CDR2 sequences are SGHRS and YFSETQ. V was cut by 0 bases and J by 5 bases, with 17 bases left in between. The length of the CDR3 is 16 residues. Here the CDR3 DNA reads TGCGCCAGCAGCTTGGCCGGGAGAGGGGGAGAGACTGAAGCTTTCTTT. Translating gives CASSLAGRGGETEAFF.

This clonotype was seen repeatedly, ten times or more. The chain combines TRBV15 with TRBJ1-1; maybe TRBD1 (5 bases). CDR1 is LNHNV, CDR2 YYDKDF, per germline (reference sequence). This CDR3 contains 16 residues. Trimming stripped 0 bases from V and 4 bases from J, with 15 bases between. In DNA, the CDR3 is TGTGCCACCAGCAGAGAGCCGCCCAGGCAGGGCACTGAAGCTTTCTTT. This translates into CATSREPPRQGTEAFF.